This TCR beta chain is from a study of T cells in Graves' hyperthyroidism and ophthalmopathy. This clonotype was seen repeatedly, ten times or more. Its antigen is not known. TCR beta CDR3 region amplification was performed from RNA transcripts. TCR CDR3 regions were first amplified by RT-PCR with HTBI primers. TCRdb recomputed calls from the multiplex PCR reads with MiXCR, one row per CDR3 protein. The sample yields 300,000 to 450,000 distinct CDR3 sequences, under 15% seen once. Stable disease denoted Graves' hyperthyroidism without ophthalmopathy progression within 18 months. Extraction of PBMCs used 10 ml of fresh peripheral blood. This CDR3 is built from 13 residues. The germline gives CDR1 SNHLY, CDR2 FYNNEI. The V gene lost 3 bases and the J gene lost 2 bases, with 8 bases spanning the gap. Whole-study findings and limits: A model using 13 V-J features told ophthalmopathy apart from stable hyperthyroidism.

This chain joins TRBV2 and TRBJ2-7, with unresolved D. Material: blood. The source of this sequence is a woman under 40 with Graves' hyperthyroidism. The CDR3 reads CASSEGPTYEQYF. CDR3 nucleotides: TGTGCCAGCAGTGAGGGCCCCACCTACGAGCAGTACTTC. Based on the CDR3 plus reference TRBV2 and TRBJ2-7, the full variable domain is EPEVTQTPSHQVTQMGQEVILRCVPISNHLYFYWYRQILGQKVEFLVSFYNNEISEKSEIFDDQFSVERPDGSNFTLKIRSTKLEDSAMYFCASSEGPTYEQYFGPGTRLTVT.